Listed below are T cell receptor beta chains from one sample, sequenced in a study of blood T cells in healthy people across ages. MiXCR, run by TCRdb on the 5' RACE reads, gives a single entry per CDR3 protein. The sample consists of some 370,000 distinct CDR3 sequences, about 52% of them appearing once. Sequencing used blood. All receptors derive from a man aged 55 to 70 in good health. CDR3s include the opening cysteine and the closing phenylalanine or tryptophan. The D gene is left open where the match is weak. The size field is filled for only some rows; it gives once, few, many or a size class.

J,V,D,size,DNA,CDR3
TRBJ1-2,TRBV6-6,TRBD1,-,TGTGCCAGCAGGGGGGGGACAGGGCCACCCTTCTATGGCTACACCTTC,CASRGGTGPPFYGYTF
TRBJ2-1,TRBV24-1,TRBD2,-,TGTGCCACCAGTGACCCTGGGACTAGCGGCTTCAATGAGCAGTTCTTC,CATSDPGTSGFNEQFF
TRBJ2-7,TRBV4-1,TRBD2,-,TGCGCCAGCAGCCAAGAAAAGCGGGAGAACCACGAGCAGTACTTC,CASSQEKRENHEQYF
TRBJ2-7,TRBV6-5,TRBD1,-,TGTGCCAGCAGTTGGGACAGGGGGCGGCACGAGCAGTACTTC,CASSWDRGRHEQYF
TRBJ2-7,TRBV29-1,-,-,TGCAGCGTCCAAGGCAGGGATTACGAGCAGTACTTC,CSVQGRDYEQYF
TRBJ2-4,TRBV11-2,TRBD2,few,TGTGCCAGCAGCTTAGACCCCTCACGGGGGGATCAGTACTTC,CASSLDPSRGDQYF
TRBJ1-2,TRBV20-1,TRBD1,-,TGCAGTGCTAGAGTGTGGGGACAGGGCCTTTATGGCTACACCTTC,CSARVWGQGLYGYTF
TRBJ2-5,TRBV20-1,-,few,TGCAGTGCTCAAGACAGCACCCAAGAGACCCAGTACTTC,CSAQDSTQETQYF
TRBJ1-4,TRBV2,TRBD1,-,TGTGCCAGCAGCACGGACAGGGGGCGAGAAAAACTGTTTTTT,CASSTDRGREKLFF
TRBJ2-7,TRBV29-1,-,few,TGCAGCGTTGTTAATCCGGGGCCCTACGAGCAGTACTTC,CSVVNPGPYEQYF
TRBJ1-5,TRBV2,-,-,TGTGCCAGCTTGGAAGGGACGGAAAATCAGCCCCAGCATTTT,CASLEGTENQPQHF
TRBJ2-1,TRBV12-3/TRBV12-4,-,-,TGTGCCAGCAGTTTTCTGGCGGGGTTCGGTAATGAGCAGTTCTTC,CASSFLAGFGNEQFF
TRBJ2-5,TRBV5-6,-,few,TGTGCCAGCAGCTTGTCCCCTTTAGAAGAGACCCAGTACTTC,CASSLSPLEETQYF
TRBJ2-2,TRBV24-1,TRBD1,-,TGTGCCACCAGTGCAGCCGGGACAGTGAACACCGGGGAGCTGTTTTTT,CATSAAGTVNTGELFF